This T cell receptor (beta chain) was profiled in a study of Ad26.COV2.S vaccination and SARS-CoV-2 variants. Treatment described: around 19 received Ad26.COV2.S at low or high dose, single or two shots; roughly five received placebo; per-sample allocation not given. Sampling was performed 63 days after the first vaccine or placebo injection. Recruitment in Boston yielded a donor of adult age, 18-55 years. Here immunoSEQ multiplex PCR was the method, and the copy in TCRdb shows in-frame clones only, minus some. The sample carries some 480,000 clones, roughly 89% recorded once. Notes on the study in general: Participants in the vaccine arm had higher spike-specific TCR breadth; placebo recipients had lower. The TCR-based breadth and depth measures might underestimate overall T cell responses.

Concerning this clone itself: Its antigen remains unidentified.

This receptor was obtained from a person between 18 and 59 years old who received the Ad26.COV2.S COVID-19 vaccine or a placebo. The source material was peripheral blood, sampled in a trial of Ad26.COV2.S vaccine versus placebo.

The CDR3 spells CASSSAGTSSYEQYF. In nucleotides, the CDR3 is TGTGCCAGCAGTTCCGCCGGGACCTCCTCCTACGAGCAGTACTTC. The chain employs TRBV7-2 and TRBJ2-7; D is perhaps TRBD1 or TRBD2 (5 bases each). This CDR3 is 15 amino acids long. Germline CDR1 and CDR2: SGHTA and FQGNSA. Trimming stripped 6 bases from V and 0 bases from J, with 15 bases between.